What follows are 32 T cell receptor beta chains derived from one specimen sequenced in a study of blood T cell repertoires in COVID-19 (dated by TCRdb to 2020 to 2021). Library method: the immunoSEQ multiplex PCR assay. Held by TCRdb, this immuneACCESS table contains in-frame sequences only and omits some clones. Under half of the omission traces to an unresolved V gene where checked; the cause of the rest is unknown. In all, the sample holds more than 200,000 clones, and 85% to 90% of those were seen once. The top ten constitute about 1.5% of the sample. Sample: PBMCs or T cells enriched from blood (not recorded which). Receptors were obtained from a woman in her 50s who had recovered from COVID-19.

This clone was counted between two and nine times. This chain connects TRBV18 to TRBJ1-1; 7 nucleotides match TRBD1. The CDR3 length is 16 residues. Per the germline V gene, CDR1 is KGHSH and CDR2 is LQKENI. With 5 bases clipped from V and 5 bases from J, the junction kept 14 bases outside the gene matches. CDR3 DNA: TGTGCCAGCTCAACCCCAAAGGGCGCAGGGGGGACTGAAGCTTTCTTT. This encodes CASSTPKGAGGTEAFF.

The chain links TRBV10-3 to TRBJ2-5; perhaps TRBD2 as D (5 bases). The V gene's germline CDR1 is ENHRY and CDR2 SYGVKD. This CDR3 comprises 15 residues. Trimming took off 2 bases at V and 2 bases at J, with 12 bases between the two ends. As DNA, the CDR3 is TGTGCCATCAGTGAGAGGAGCGGTATACAAGAGACCCAGTACTTC. Its translation: CAISERSGIQETQYF.

This clone was detected a few times. The chain combines TRBV5-1 with TRBJ2-3, with D tentatively TRBD1 (6 bases). The V end was cut by 0 bases, the J end by 4 bases, with 18 bases between. The CDR3 contains 17 residues. In germline, CDR1 is SGHRS, CDR2 YFSETQ. The CDR3 bases are TGCGCCAGCAGCTTGGGGGACACTTCGCGGGCGGCAGATACGCAGTATTTT. As protein: CASSLGDTSRAADTQYF.

The gene calls are TRBV5-6 and TRBJ1-2; 8 nucleotides line up with TRBD1. The CDR3 is 13 residues long. Germline V gene sequence: CDR1 SGHDT, CDR2 YYEEEE. Trimming cost V 4 bases and J 4 bases; bases outside gene matches: 3. CDR3 in amino acids: CASSQQGVYGYTF. In DNA form, the CDR3 reads TGTGCCAGCAGCCAACAGGGGGTCTATGGCTACACCTTC.

In regard to this clone: This CDR3 is also generated by other DNA sequences in the sample. The chain employs TRBV18 and TRBJ1-5; D perhaps matches TRBD1 (6 bases). Germline CDR1 and CDR2: KGHSH and LQKENI. Trimming left V 1 base short and J 1 base short, with 8 bases between. The CDR3 is 15 residues long. CDR3: CASSPQGGSNQPQHF. The CDR3, as DNA: TGTGCCAGCTCACCACAGGGGGGGAGCAATCAGCCCCAGCATTTT.

The V and J genes are TRBV21-1 and TRBJ1-5. TRBV21-1 is designated a pseudogene. This CDR3 spans 17 amino acids. The CDR3 loop reads CASRLLKAETQNQPQHF. Here the CDR3 DNA reads TGTGCCAGCAGACTCCTTAAGGCGGAAACACAAAATCAGCCCCAGCATTTT.

The V and J genes are TRBV10-3 and TRBJ2-5; possible D gene TRBD2, 5 bases. V shed 8 bases and J shed 8 bases, with 24 bases lying between them. CDR3 length equals 15 residues. Germline-derived CDR1 and CDR2 are ENHRY and SYGVKD. Written as DNA, the CDR3 is TGTGCCATCCACCCCTCATCGGGAAACGAGACCACCCAGTACTTC. Translated: CAIHPSSGNETTQYF.

This sequence joins TRBV12-3 or TRBV12-4 and TRBJ1-1; D may be TRBD1 (5 bases). The CDR3 spans 11 residues. Trimming left V 3 bases short and J 10 bases short, with 9 bases between. As DNA, the CDR3 is TGTGCCAGCAGTTTGAAGGGGCGAGCTTTCTTT. It translates to CASSLKGRAFF.

This sequence joins TRBV7-8 and TRBJ2-3; 9 bases are a match to TRBD2. The CDR3 length is 15 residues. The trim removed 2 bases at V and 5 bases at J, leaving 5 bases unmatched. Germline V lookup: CDR1 SGHVS, CDR2 FQNEAQ. CDR3 region: CASSLRLAGRDTQYF. CDR3 bases: TGTGCCAGCAGCTTACGTCTAGCGGGAAGAGATACGCAGTATTTT.

This clone was observed a handful of times. The chain is built from TRBV15 and TRBJ2-1; TRBD2 aligns across 9 bases. The CDR3 is made up of 16 amino acids. The germline gives CDR1 LNHNV, CDR2 YYDKDF (reference sequence). Trimming at V came to 1 base and at J to 3 bases, leaving 4 bases not matched to a gene. The CDR3 is CATSRVSGRLYNEQFF. The CDR3 DNA is TGTGCCACCAGCAGAGTCAGCGGGAGGCTCTACAATGAGCAGTTCTTC.

The CDR3 reads CASSREPRSSYNEQFF. The DNA for the CDR3 is TGCGCCAGCAGCCGGGAGCCCAGGAGCTCCTACAATGAGCAGTTCTTC. This sequence joins TRBV5-1 and TRBJ2-1; maybe TRBD2 (6 bases). The CDR3 has 16 residues. The germline V gene encodes CDR1 SGHRS and CDR2 YFSETQ. Trimming shortened V by 4 bases and J by 0 bases, and 14 bases separated the two germline ends.

This clone has a single count. The rearrangement joins TRBV5-6 to TRBJ1-2; 9 positions match TRBD1. CDR3 length equals 16 residues. The trim removed 7 bases at V and 4 bases at J, leaving 14 bases unmatched. Germline V CDR1 and CDR2: SGHDT, YYEEEE. For the CDR3, the DNA is TGTGCCAGCCGAGTAGTAGGACAGGGGCTCGGCTATGGCTACACCTTC. It yields the protein CASRVVGQGLGYGYTF.

A single count supports this clone. A read error may produce the germline difference seen at one junction end. The chain has TRBV7-9 and TRBJ2-1; 12 nucleotides align to TRBD2. This CDR3 region has 15 residues. The V gene's germline CDR1 is SEHNR and CDR2 FQNEAQ (reference sequence). This CDR3 is CASSLAGGPSFEQFF. The CDR3 DNA is TGTGCCAGCAGCCTAGCGGGAGGGCCGAGTTTTGAGCAGTTCTTC.

The chain employs TRBV9 and TRBJ2-2, with D uncertain. The CDR3 extends over 14 amino acids. Trimming removed 0 bases from V and 3 bases from J, with 6 bases in between. Germline CDR1 is SGDLS and CDR2 is YYNGEE. As DNA, the CDR3 is TGTGCCAGCAGCGTAGGCCAGGACACCGGGGAGCTGTTTTTT. Its protein product is CASSVGQDTGELFF.

Details on this clone: Compared with germline, one end of the junction differs, possibly owing to a read error. The V call is TRBV4-1, the J call TRBJ1-4, with 9 nucleotides matching TRBD1. The CDR3 runs 14 residues. The germline V gene has CDR1 MGHRA and CDR2 YSYEKL. The CDR3 DNA follows: TGCGCCAGCAGCCGGGACAGGGTCGCTGAAGAACTGTTTTTT. Its protein product is CASSRDRVAEELFF.

The chain couples TRBV7-2 to TRBJ1-2; TRBD1 aligns across 8 bases. The V gene's germline CDR1 is SGHTA and CDR2 FQGNSA. This CDR3 is built from 16 residues. Unmatched junction bases numbered 9, after V lost 5 bases and J lost 1 base. The CDR3 sequence is CASSPRLGQGNYGYTF. The CDR3 DNA follows: TGTGCCAGCAGCCCGCGGCTAGGACAGGGTAACTATGGCTACACCTTC.

This clone has only a few counts. The CDR3 spells CASSSQTGMITEAFF. CDR3 nucleotide sequence: TGTGCCAGTAGTTCCCAGACAGGGATGATCACTGAAGCTTTCTTT. The V and J genes are TRBV19 and TRBJ1-1, with 7 bases that match TRBD1. The CDR3 spans 15 residues. Per germline, CDR1 LNHDA and CDR2 SQIVND (reference sequence). Trimming removed 5 bases from V and 4 bases from J; junction bases left unmatched: 10. Together with reference TRBV19 and TRBJ1-1, the CDR3 gives the full variable domain: DGGITQSPKYLFRKEGQNVTLSCEQNLNHDAMYWYRQDPGQGLRLIYYSQIVNDFQKGDIAEGYSVSREKKESFPLTVTSAQKNPTAFYLCASSSQTGMITEAFFGQGTRLTVV.

The chain couples TRBV28 to TRBJ2-1; 11 positions match TRBD2. In germline, CDR1 is MDHEN, CDR2 SYDVKM. This CDR3 region has 15 residues. The trim removed 6 bases at V and 4 bases at J, leaving 5 bases unmatched. CDR3 bases: TGTGCCAGCAGAACTAGCGGGAGTATGTACAATGAGCAGTTCTTC. Protein: CASRTSGSMYNEQFF. The entire variable domain, with the rest obtained from reference TRBV28 and TRBJ2-1, is as follows: DVKVTQSSRYLVKRTGEKVFLECVQDMDHENMFWYRQDPGLGLRLIYFSYDVKMKEKGDIPEGYSVSREKKERFSLILESASTNQTSMYLCASRTSGSMYNEQFFGPGTRLTVL.

The chain links TRBV4-3 to TRBJ1-5; 8 positions agree with TRBD1. The germline CDR1 and CDR2 sequences are LGHNA and YSLEER. The CDR3 length is 15 residues. Trimming at V came to 0 bases and at J to 6 bases, leaving 4 bases not matched to a gene. As DNA, the CDR3 is TGCGCCAGCAGCCAAGATGGACAGGGAAGTCAGCCCCAGCATTTT. The encoded protein is CASSQDGQGSQPQHF.

The chain recombines TRBV24-1 with TRBJ1-2; the D is unclear. The CDR3 totals 13 residues. Trimming stripped 6 bases from V and 7 bases from J, with 14 bases between. In germline, CDR1 is KGHDR, CDR2 SFDVKD. The DNA of the CDR3 is TGTGCCACCAGTCCCCGGACCCGGGGTGGCTACACCTTC. It specifies CATSPRTRGGYTF.

The gene calls are TRBV18 and TRBJ1-4; TRBD1 is a possible D gene (5 bases). Trimming cost V 6 bases and J 8 bases, with 13 bases left between them. CDR1 is KGHSH and CDR2 is LQKENI in the germline V gene. The CDR3 totals 13 residues. CDR3 DNA: TGTGCCAGCTCCGGGGGAGTGGAGGAAAAACTGTTTTTT. The encoded protein is CASSGGVEEKLFF.

The gene calls are TRBV25-1 and TRBJ2-5; a possible D gene is TRBD1 (6 bases). Trimming pared 1 base from V and 4 bases from J, leaving 22 bases between. CDR1 is MGHDK, CDR2 SYGVNS, per germline. The CDR3 runs to 18 residues. CDR3: CASSELYDYREGPETQYF. The CDR3 region has the DNA TGTGCCAGCAGTGAATTGTATGATTACAGGGAAGGCCCAGAGACCCAGTACTTC.

The rearrangement uses TRBV7-9 and TRBJ2-5; 13 nucleotides align to TRBD2. This CDR3 contains 17 residues. Germline V CDR1 and CDR2: SEHNR, FQNEAQ (reference sequence). The V gene end was trimmed by 4 bases and the J gene end by 5 bases; junction bases not matched to a gene: 10. The CDR3 DNA sequence: TGTGCCAGCAGCTCCTTTGGGACTAGCGGGACAACGGAGACCCAGTACTTC. Its protein product is CASSSFGTSGTTETQYF.

This clone was seen just once. The chain carries TRBV28 and TRBJ2-7, with 9 nucleotides matching TRBD1. Trimming at V came to 6 bases and at J to 3 bases, leaving 6 bases not matched to a gene. Germline V gives CDR1 MDHEN, CDR2 SYDVKM. The CDR3 totals 14 residues. The CDR3 spells CASRTGGHFYEQYF. The CDR3 nucleotides read TGTGCCAGCAGGACAGGGGGACACTTCTACGAGCAGTACTTC.

About this clone: Other DNA sequences of this sample code for an identical CDR3. The CDR3 sequence is CASSPGVYNEQFF. The CDR3 DNA sequence: TGTGCCAGCAGCCCCGGGGTTTACAATGAGCAGTTCTTC. The chain carries TRBV3-1 (or the pseudogene TRBV3-2) and TRBJ2-1, with TRBD2 as a possible D gene (5 bases). CDR1 and CDR2 from the germline V gene are LGHDT and YNNKEL (reference sequence). The CDR3 runs to 13 residues. V gave up 4 bases and J gave up 4 bases, with 8 bases separating them.

The chain combines TRBV30 with TRBJ1-6; D is unresolved. V was cut by 2 bases and J by 10 bases, with 9 bases left in between. Germline values: CDR1 GTSNPN, CDR2 SVGIG (reference sequence). This CDR3 is built from 12 residues. The CDR3 coding sequence is TGTGCCTGGAGTAGCGGGAGCTCACCCCTCCACTTT. Its protein is CAWSSGSSPLHF.

Only one count was recorded for this clone. This rearrangement joins TRBV18 to TRBJ1-2; D is ambiguous. Germline V gene lookup returns CDR1 KGHSH and CDR2 LQKENI. Trimming removed 3 bases from V and 7 bases from J, with 12 bases in between. There are 13 residues in the CDR3. CDR3 residues: CASSPSGTAGYTF. The CDR3 coding sequence is TGTGCCAGCTCACCGTCAGGAACTGCTGGCTACACCTTC.

The V gene is TRBV2, the J gene TRBJ2-1, with a possible D match to TRBD1 (7 bases). Trimming removed 7 bases at V and 5 bases at J, with 18 bases between. CDR3 length equals 15 residues. CDR1 is SNHLY, CDR2 FYNNEI, per germline. The DNA of the CDR3 is TGTGCCAGCACTCTCAGGGGGGCGGGCCACAATGAGCAGTTCTTC. Translated, it gives CASTLRGAGHNEQFF.

The chain recombines TRBV24-1 with TRBJ2-1, with D perhaps matching TRBD2 (5 bases). The ends were cut back, 7 bases at V and 5 bases at J, with 20 bases in the middle. CDR1 KGHDR and CDR2 SFDVKD come from the germline V gene. The CDR3 consists of 16 residues. CDR3 protein: CATRNLSGCPNNEQFF. The CDR3 DNA is TGTGCCACCAGGAACCTGAGCGGATGCCCTAACAATGAGCAGTTCTTC.

The rearrangement links TRBV2 to TRBJ1-5, with TRBD1 as a possible D gene (6 bases). The V end lost 2 bases, the J end lost 0 bases, and 8 bases lay between the germline ends. This CDR3 spans 15 amino acids. Germline CDR1 is SNHLY and CDR2 is FYNNEI. The CDR3 DNA follows: TGTGCCAGCAGTGAAAGGACAGATAGCAATCAGCCCCAGCATTTT. It is translated as CASSERTDSNQPQHF.

This chain links TRBV7-3 with TRBJ2-2, with D tentatively TRBD1 (5 bases). Germline CDR1 reads SGHTA; CDR2 reads FQGTGA. Trimming shortened V by 5 bases and J by 1 base, and 8 bases separated the two germline ends. The CDR3 is made up of 14 amino acids. The CDR3 reads CASSPTGNTGELFF. CDR3 in DNA: TGTGCCAGCAGCCCCACAGGGAACACCGGGGAGCTGTTTTTT.

The J gene is TRBJ1-4, the V gene TRBV4-2; D not resolved. Trimming cost V 0 bases and J 10 bases, with 21 bases left between them. The CDR3 has 17 amino acids. CDR1 is LGHNA and CDR2 is YNFKEQ in the germline V gene. The CDR3 bases are TGTGCCAGCAGCCAAGAAGAGGGTGGTACAAGGCATGGAAAACTGTTTTTT. It yields the protein CASSQEEGGTRHGKLFF.